This is a list of T cell receptor beta chains from one sample in a study of blood T cell repertoires in COVID-19. TCRdb's table, derived via immunoSEQ multiplex PCR, lists solely in-frame clones and lacks some. Of roughly 280,000 clones listed, 65% to 90% were seen once; the top ten hold 1.5% to 2%. The material sequenced was peripheral blood. The source of these receptors is a man aged 25-40 years with active or convalescent COVID-19. Both conserved end residues are part of each CDR3. Each record gives: clone size, J gene, V gene, D gene, CDR3 protein, CDR3 DNA. The D gene is left open where the match is weak. For some rows the clone size is stated as once, few or many, or as a class when expanded; others skip it.

- TRBJ1-4 TRBV7-9 - CASSLIQQGWNEKLFF TGTGCCAGCAGCTTAATCCAACAGGGCTGGAATGAAAAACTGTTTTTT
- TRBJ2-5 TRBV18 - CASSPLFREGGETQYF TGTGCCAGCTCACCACTGTTCAGGGAAGGGGGAGAGACCCAGTACTTC
few TRBJ2-2 TRBV5-1 TRBD1 CASSWDRGQTGELFF TGCGCCAGCAGCTGGGACAGGGGGCAAACCGGGGAGCTGTTTTTT
- TRBJ2-2 TRBV5-1 - CASSFLNTGELFF TGCGCCAGCAGCTTCCTGAACACCGGGGAGCTGTTTTTT
- TRBJ1-2 TRBV6-5 TRBD1 CASSRQGNSHGYTF TGTGCCAGCAGTAGACAGGGTAATTCCCATGGCTACACCTTC
- TRBJ2-2 TRBV29-1 TRBD2 CSVLSGAANTGELFF TGCAGCGTCCTGAGCGGGGCCGCGAACACCGGGGAGCTGTTTTTT
- TRBJ2-3 TRBV5-1 TRBD2 CASSFGSGGPEDTQYF TGCGCCAGCAGCTTTGGTAGCGGGGGGCCAGAAGATACGCAGTATTTT
- TRBJ1-2 TRBV15 - CATSRERESGKYYGYTF TGTGCCACCAGCAGGGAAAGAGAATCAGGGAAATACTATGGCTACACCTTC
- TRBJ2-5 TRBV5-1 TRBD1 CASSSETGAETQYF TGCGCCAGCAGCTCGGAGACAGGGGCGGAGACCCAGTACTTC
- TRBJ1-6 TRBV14 TRBD1 CASSQVGTGDSPLHF TGTGCCAGCAGCCAAGTAGGTACAGGGGATTCACCCCTCCACTTT
- TRBJ2-5 TRBV19 TRBD1 CASSTDRGSTETQYF TGTGCCAGTAGTACCGACAGGGGGTCCACAGAGACCCAGTACTTC
- TRBJ2-7 TRBV6-7 - CASSYRPFRVSAGEQYF TGTGCCAGCAGTTACCGGCCATTTAGGGTCTCGGCGGGCGAGCAGTACTTC
- TRBJ1-6 TRBV14 TRBD1 CASSQGTGYSPLHF TGTGCCAGCAGCCAAGGGACAGGGTATTCACCCCTCCACTTT
- TRBJ1-1 TRBV5-6 TRBD1 CASRDTGGSTEAFF TGTGCCAGCAGAGATACAGGGGGCTCAACTGAAGCTTTCTTT
- TRBJ2-5 TRBV19 - CASSITGLEETQYF TGTGCCAGTAGTATAACGGGACTTGAAGAGACCCAGTACTTC
- TRBJ1-1 TRBV9 TRBD1 CASSDGQGPSEAFF TGTGCCAGCAGCGACGGACAGGGCCCTAGCGAAGCTTTCTTT
- TRBJ2-7 TRBV13 TRBD1 CASSSTGTGFEDEQYF TGTGCCAGCAGCTCGACCGGGACAGGGTTTGAAGACGAGCAGTACTTC
- TRBJ1-3 TRBV9 - CASSVGGSKNTIYF TGTGCCAGCAGCGTAGGGGGCTCTAAAAACACCATATATTTT
once TRBJ1-5 TRBV4-1 - CASSHPRSQTGDNQPQHF TGCGCCAGCAGCCACCCCCGTTCCCAGACAGGAGACAATCAGCCCCAGCATTTT
- TRBJ1-3 TRBV25-1 TRBD1 CASSVRDRTSGNTIYF TGTGCCAGCAGTGTTCGGGACAGGACCTCTGGAAACACCATATATTTT
- TRBJ2-3 TRBV24-1 TRBD2 CATSDGGDDTQYF TGTGCCACCAGTGACGGGGGGGACGATACGCAGTATTTT
- TRBJ2-7 TRBV7-2 TRBD1 CASSRDSDTYEQYF TGTGCCAGCAGTCGGGACAGTGACACCTACGAGCAGTACTTC
- TRBJ1-1 TRBV6-5 TRBD1 CASSYSNRGYTEAFF TGTGCCAGCAGTTACTCGAACAGGGGTTACACTGAAGCTTTCTTT
- TRBJ1-1 TRBV5-5 TRBD1 CASSLDIGQGMGEAFF TGTGCCAGCAGCTTGGATATTGGACAGGGAATGGGTGAAGCTTTCTTT
- TRBJ1-1 TRBV5-1 - CASSFGAGVVEAFF TGCGCCAGCAGCTTCGGGGCAGGGGTGGTTGAAGCTTTCTTT
- TRBJ2-3 TRBV27 - CASSLMGLPWADTQYF TGTGCCAGCAGTTTAATGGGGCTCCCCTGGGCAGATACGCAGTATTTT
- TRBJ2-7 TRBV30 TRBD2 CAWREAYEQYF TGTGCCTGGCGGGAGGCCTACGAGCAGTACTTC
- TRBJ1-5 TRBV19 TRBD1 CASSMTGNRGQPQHF TGTGCCAGTAGTATGACAGGGAACAGGGGTCAGCCCCAGCATTTT
- TRBJ2-1 TRBV18 TRBD1 CASSPSLRRQGAYNEQFF TGTGCCAGCTCACCATCCTTACGTCGACAGGGGGCCTACAATGAGCAGTTCTTC
once TRBJ1-1 TRBV2 - CASHQGLNTEAFF TGTGCCAGCCACCAGGGATTGAACACTGAAGCTTTCTTT
- TRBJ2-7 TRBV7-9 TRBD1 CASRMDRDEQYF TGTGCCAGCAGAATGGACAGGGACGAGCAGTACTTC
- TRBJ1-3 TRBV6-5 TRBD1 CASSYSGTASGNTIYF TGTGCCAGCAGTTACTCGGGGACAGCCTCTGGAAACACCATATATTTT
- TRBJ2-3 TRBV5-1 TRBD2 CASSPGLVSDTQYF TGCGCCAGCAGCCCTGGACTAGTTTCAGATACGCAGTATTTT
few TRBJ1-1 TRBV4-3 - CASSQGLGTEAFF TGCGCCAGCAGCCAGGGGCTCGGCACTGAAGCTTTCTTT
- TRBJ1-5 TRBV12-5 TRBD1 CASGWHRDRALFQPQHF TGTGCTAGTGGTTGGCACCGGGACAGGGCGCTGTTTCAGCCCCAGCATTTT
- TRBJ1-2 TRBV3-1/TRBV3-2 TRBD1 CASSQDRTGYGYTF TGTGCCAGCAGCCAAGATCGGACAGGATATGGCTACACCTTC
- TRBJ1-4 TRBV7-8 - CASSPQRTNEKLFF TGTGCCAGCAGCCCACAGCGGACTAATGAAAAACTGTTTTTT
once TRBJ1-1 TRBV7-6 - CASSLASTGPNTEAFF TGTGCCAGCAGCTTAGCGAGTACGGGTCCGAACACTGAAGCTTTCTTT
- TRBJ2-1 TRBV9 TRBD2 CASSVPRGGGASSYNEQFF TGTGCCAGCAGCGTCCCCCGGGGCGGGGGGGCCTCTTCCTACAATGAGCAGTTCTTC
- TRBJ2-7 TRBV5-5 - CASTGMGSYYEQYF TGTGCCAGCACCGGTATGGGCAGTTACTACGAGCAGTACTTC
- TRBJ1-2 TRBV14 TRBD1 CASSQSTGGRIYGYTF TGTGCCAGCAGCCAATCGACAGGGGGCCGTATATACGGCTACACCTTC
- TRBJ2-7 TRBV11-2 - CASSSNPGYEQYF TGTGCCAGCAGCTCGAATCCAGGGTACGAGCAGTACTTC
- TRBJ2-5 TRBV5-5 TRBD2 CASSLGLAGGQETQYF TGTGCCAGCAGCTTGGGACTAGCGGGGGGACAAGAGACCCAGTACTTC
- TRBJ1-2 TRBV12-3/TRBV12-4 - CASSPTDDYGYTF TGTGCCAGCAGTCCGACTGATGACTATGGCTACACCTTC
- TRBJ2-5 TRBV5-5 TRBD1 CASSPTGGGETQYF TGTGCCAGCAGCCCGACAGGGGGCGGGGAGACCCAGTACTTC
- TRBJ1-2 TRBV4-2 - CASSQEVKGAGIGYTF TGTGCCAGCAGCCAAGAAGTGAAGGGTGCAGGGATAGGCTACACCTTC
- TRBJ1-5 TRBV19 - CASRQTEHSNQPQHF TGTGCCAGTAGACAAACAGAGCATAGCAATCAGCCCCAGCATTTT
- TRBJ2-7 TRBV7-9 TRBD2 CASSSGLAGGKYEQYF TGTGCCAGCAGTTCCGGCCTAGCGGGGGGAAAGTACGAGCAGTACTTC